A selection of T cell receptor beta chains follows, all from one sample in a study of cytomegalovirus exposure and HLA in healthy donors. Using immunoSEQ multiplex PCR, the repertoire was profiled, and TCRdb retains in-frame clones only, with some absent. The listing records just under 80,000 clones. Sample: PBMCs. These TCRs come from a young man in good health and CMV-seropositive. The CDR3 runs from the conserved cysteine through the conserved F or W. A D gene is named only where the DNA matches it firmly.

v_call,j_call,d_call,cdr3_aa,cdr3_nt
TRBV28,TRBJ2-7,TRBD1,CASTRPGQGHYEQYF,TGTGCCAGCACCCGTCCGGGACAGGGTCACTACGAGCAGTACTTC
TRBV30,TRBJ2-3,TRBD2,CAWRGGGYIDTQYF,TGTGCCTGGAGGGGCGGGGGGTATATAGATACGCAGTATTTT
TRBV11-3,TRBJ2-1,TRBD1,CASSSGQGLYNEQFF,TGTGCCAGCAGCTCGGGACAGGGTCTCTACAATGAGCAGTTCTTC
TRBV4-2,TRBJ2-1,.,CASSGVGSGYNEQFF,TGTGCCAGCAGCGGCGTCGGGTCGGGGTACAATGAGCAGTTCTTC
TRBV6-1,TRBJ2-5,.,CAILRSETQYF,TGTGCCATCCTCCGGTCCGAGACCCAGTACTTC
TRBV28,TRBJ2-7,.,CASSEGTNYEQYF,TGTGCCAGCAGTGAAGGGACAAACTACGAGCAGTACTTC
TRBV30,TRBJ2-7,.,CAWSLAGQWIYEQYF,TGTGCCTGGAGCCTGGCCGGACAGTGGATCTACGAGCAGTACTTC
TRBV2,TRBJ2-3,.,CASRQEVDSTDTQYF,TGTGCCAGCAGGCAGGAGGTAGACTCCACAGATACGCAGTATTTT
TRBV9,TRBJ2-1,TRBD2,CASSTNLAGGVNEQFF,TGTGCCAGCAGCACAAACCTAGCGGGGGGAGTAAATGAGCAGTTCTTC
TRBV7-9,TRBJ1-1,TRBD1,CASSSGTGGRDTEAFF,TGTGCCAGCAGCTCCGGGACAGGGGGCAGGGATACTGAAGCTTTCTTT
TRBV15,TRBJ2-1,.,CATSSSKTGQFF,TGTGCCACCAGCAGCTCTAAGACAGGGCAGTTCTTC
TRBV19,TRBJ2-3,TRBD1,CASRLDRDSTDTQYF,TGTGCCAGTAGACTGGACAGGGACAGCACAGATACGCAGTATTTT
TRBV10-3,TRBJ1-1,TRBD1,CAISADRELMNTEAFF,TGTGCCATCAGTGCCGACAGGGAGCTCATGAACACTGAAGCTTTCTTT
TRBV30,TRBJ2-7,.,CAWKSEAYEQYF,TGTGCCTGGAAGTCCGAAGCGTATGAGCAGTACTTC
TRBV5-4,TRBJ2-1,TRBD2,CASSLIGFWGGSYNEQFF,TGTGCCAGCAGCTTAATCGGCTTTTGGGGGGGATCCTACAATGAGCAGTTCTTC
TRBV5-1,TRBJ1-6,TRBD1,CASSLAVTGGVTYNSPLHF,TGCGCCAGCAGCTTGGCCGTTACAGGGGGCGTCACCTATAATTCACCCCTCCACTTT
TRBV14,TRBJ2-7,TRBD1,CASRQTGAPYEQYF,TGTGCCAGCAGGCAAACAGGGGCCCCCTACGAGCAGTACTTC
TRBV28,TRBJ1-2,TRBD1,CASSPGQFNYGYTF,TGTGCCAGCAGCCCGGGACAGTTTAACTATGGCTACACCTTC
TRBV7-9,TRBJ1-1,.,CASSLSVTEAFF,TGTGCCAGCAGCTTATCAGTAACTGAAGCTTTCTTT
TRBV9,TRBJ2-7,TRBD2,CASSVGLAEPYEQYF,TGTGCCAGCAGCGTAGGTCTAGCGGAACCCTACGAGCAGTACTTC
TRBV28,TRBJ2-7,TRBD2,CASSFSGSSYEQYF,TGTGCCAGCAGTTTTAGCGGGAGCTCCTACGAGCAGTACTTC
TRBV4-1,TRBJ2-1,.,CASSQDRVAAYNEQFF,TGCGCCAGCAGCCAAGATAGAGTAGCGGCCTACAATGAGCAGTTCTTC
TRBV5-1,TRBJ2-3,TRBD2,CASSLAGGGTDTQYF,TGCGCCAGCAGCTTGGCCGGGGGGGGCACAGATACGCAGTATTTT
TRBV4-1,TRBJ1-4,.,CASSQKTPETGATNEKLFF,TGCGCCAGCAGCCAAAAGACCCCGGAGACGGGTGCAACTAATGAAAAACTGTTTTTT
TRBV4-1,TRBJ1-5,TRBD1,CASSQRGQGGLYSNQPQHF,TGCGCCAGCAGCCAACGGGGACAGGGCGGCCTCTATAGCAATCAGCCCCAGCATTTT
TRBV19,TRBJ2-1,TRBD2,CASSPPHGLAGGNEQFF,TGTGCCAGTAGCCCTCCTCACGGACTAGCGGGGGGCAATGAGCAGTTCTTC
TRBV27,TRBJ2-7,.,CASSVTSGKPWDEQYF,TGTGCCAGCAGTGTAACTTCAGGAAAACCCTGGGACGAGCAGTACTTC
TRBV9,TRBJ1-2,.,CASLGSNYGYTF,TGTGCCAGCCTAGGTAGTAACTATGGCTACACCTTC
TRBV15,TRBJ1-1,.,CATSGRGNTEAFF,TGTGCCACCAGCGGAAGGGGGAACACTGAAGCTTTCTTT
TRBV11-2,TRBJ2-1,TRBD2,CASSPSSGRAKNEQFF,TGTGCCAGCAGCCCAAGTAGCGGGAGGGCCAAGAATGAGCAGTTCTTC
TRBV5-1,TRBJ2-3,.,CASSLDGQATDTQYF,TGCGCCAGCAGCTTGGATGGGCAGGCAACAGATACGCAGTATTTT
TRBV27,TRBJ2-7,.,CASSTGSYEQYF,TGTGCCAGCAGTACGGGTTCCTACGAGCAGTACTTC
TRBV25-1,TRBJ2-7,.,CASSVFGYEQYF,TGTGCCAGCAGTGTGTTCGGTTACGAGCAGTACTTC
TRBV4-2,TRBJ2-3,.,CASSLDATGWNTQYF,TGTGCCAGCAGCCTAGACGCGACTGGGTGGAATACGCAGTATTTT
TRBV19,TRBJ2-1,TRBD1,CASSVDRDRVNEQFF,TGTGCCAGTAGCGTAGACCGGGACAGGGTAAACGAGCAGTTCTTC
TRBV29-1,TRBJ2-5,TRBD1,CSVEIAGGIETQYF,TGCAGCGTTGAAATAGCAGGGGGCATAGAGACCCAGTACTTC
TRBV30,TRBJ2-1,TRBD2,CAWSVPSGWSEQFF,TGTGCCTGGAGTGTACCTAGCGGGTGGAGTGAGCAGTTCTTC
TRBV19,TRBJ2-1,TRBD2,CASSQGLADYNEQFF,TGTGCCAGTAGCCAAGGACTAGCGGACTACAATGAGCAGTTCTTC
TRBV27,TRBJ2-7,TRBD1,CASSVRQGMTYEQYF,TGTGCCAGCAGTGTCCGACAGGGGATGACCTACGAGCAGTACTTC
TRBV4-2,TRBJ1-5,TRBD1,CASSQRGGAAQPQHF,TGTGCCAGCAGCCAGAGAGGGGGCGCGGCTCAGCCCCAGCATTTT
TRBV28,TRBJ1-1,.,CASSPWGVNTEAFF,TGTGCCAGCAGCCCCTGGGGGGTGAACACTGAAGCTTTCTTT
TRBV29-1,TRBJ2-7,TRBD2,CSAKSGGPEQYF,TGCAGCGCGAAGAGCGGGGGTCCCGAGCAGTACTTC
TRBV29-1,TRBJ1-2,.,CSVEDRPGGYTF,TGCAGCGTTGAAGACAGGCCAGGCGGCTACACCTTC
TRBV7-7,TRBJ2-5,TRBD2,CASSLAGTIKGETQYF,TGTGCTAGCAGCTTAGCCGGGACTATCAAAGGAGAGACCCAGTACTTC
TRBV9,TRBJ1-2,TRBD1,CASSPRQGVGYGYTF,TGTGCCAGCAGCCCCCGACAGGGGGTTGGCTATGGCTACACCTTC
TRBV7-9,TRBJ2-7,.,CASSSPYEQYF,TGTGCCAGCAGCTCCCCTTACGAGCAGTACTTC
TRBV10-3,TRBJ2-7,.,CAISESNDIYEQYF,TGTGCCATCAGTGAGTCGAACGACATCTACGAGCAGTACTTC
TRBV29-1,TRBJ1-2,TRBD1,CSVEVGTGHNYGYTF,TGCAGCGTTGAAGTTGGGACAGGCCACAACTATGGCTACACCTTC
TRBV18,TRBJ2-7,.,CASSPTTGGRVYEQYF,TGTGCCAGCTCACCTACCACCGGGGGGCGAGTATACGAGCAGTACTTC
TRBV28,TRBJ2-7,TRBD2,CASSFSLAAYEQYF,TGTGCCAGCAGTTTCTCACTAGCGGCCTACGAGCAGTACTTC
TRBV6-5,TRBJ1-2,.,CASSWRPRQGYTF,TGTGCCAGCAGTTGGCGACCCCGACAAGGCTACACCTTC
TRBV25-1,TRBJ1-1,TRBD1,CASSEFAGGPFTEAFF,TGTGCCAGCAGTGAATTCGCAGGGGGGCCCTTCACTGAAGCTTTCTTT
TRBV19,TRBJ2-1,TRBD2,CASSGLAGDYNEQFF,TGTGCCAGTAGCGGACTAGCGGGAGACTACAATGAGCAGTTCTTC